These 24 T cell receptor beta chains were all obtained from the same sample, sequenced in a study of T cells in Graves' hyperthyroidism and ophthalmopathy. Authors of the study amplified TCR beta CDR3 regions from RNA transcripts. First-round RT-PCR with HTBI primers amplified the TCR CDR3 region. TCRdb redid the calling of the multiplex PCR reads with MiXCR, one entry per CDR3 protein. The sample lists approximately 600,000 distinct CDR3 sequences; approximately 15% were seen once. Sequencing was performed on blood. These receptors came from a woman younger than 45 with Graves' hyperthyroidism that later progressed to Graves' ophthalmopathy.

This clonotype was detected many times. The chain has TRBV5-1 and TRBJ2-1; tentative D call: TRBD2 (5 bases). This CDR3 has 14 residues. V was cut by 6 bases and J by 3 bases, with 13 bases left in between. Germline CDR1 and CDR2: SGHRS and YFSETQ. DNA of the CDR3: TGCGCCAGCACCGCGGGTTTGAACTACAATGAGCAGTTCTTC. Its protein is CASTAGLNYNEQFF.

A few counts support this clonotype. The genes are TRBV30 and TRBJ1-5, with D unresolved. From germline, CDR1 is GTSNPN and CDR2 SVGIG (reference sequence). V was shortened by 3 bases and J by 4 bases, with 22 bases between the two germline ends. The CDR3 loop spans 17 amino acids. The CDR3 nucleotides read TGTGCCTGGAGCGATAATCGGGGTCGGACTAATAATCAGCCCCAGCATTTT. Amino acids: CAWSDNRGRTNNQPQHF. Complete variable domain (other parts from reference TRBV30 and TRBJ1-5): SQTIHQWPATLVQPVGSPLSLECTVEGTSNPNLYWYRQAAGRGLQLLFYSVGIGQISSEVPQNLSASRPQDRQFILSSKKLLLSDSGFYLCAWSDNRGRTNNQPQHFGDGTRLSIL.

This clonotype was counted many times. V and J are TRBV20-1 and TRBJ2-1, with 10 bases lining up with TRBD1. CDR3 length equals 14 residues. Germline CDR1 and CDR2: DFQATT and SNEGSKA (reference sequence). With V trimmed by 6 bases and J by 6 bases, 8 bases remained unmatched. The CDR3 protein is CSALGDRGGNEQFF. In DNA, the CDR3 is TGCAGTGCCTTGGGGGACAGGGGTGGCAATGAGCAGTTCTTC.

The chain's CDR3 is CASLGFSNTEAFF. The DNA for the CDR3 is TGTGCCTCCTTAGGATTCTCGAACACTGAAGCTTTCTTT. V gene TRBV6-1 combines with J gene TRBJ1-1; no clear D. V gave up 11 bases and J gave up 1 base, with 14 bases separating them. This CDR3 has 13 amino acids. Germline V gene data show CDR1 as MNHNS and CDR2 as SASEGT.

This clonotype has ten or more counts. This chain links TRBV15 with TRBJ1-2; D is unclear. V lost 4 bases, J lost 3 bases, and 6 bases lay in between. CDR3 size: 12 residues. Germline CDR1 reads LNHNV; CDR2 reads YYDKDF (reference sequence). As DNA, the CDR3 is TGTGCCACCAGCAACGGTGACTATGGCTACACCTTC. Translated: CATSNGDYGYTF.

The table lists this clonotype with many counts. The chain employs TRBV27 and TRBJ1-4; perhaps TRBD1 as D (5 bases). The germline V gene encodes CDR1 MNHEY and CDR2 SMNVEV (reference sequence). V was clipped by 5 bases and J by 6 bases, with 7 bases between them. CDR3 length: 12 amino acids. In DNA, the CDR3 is TGTGCCAGCAGTGCGACAGATGAAAAACTGTTTTTT. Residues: CASSATDEKLFF.

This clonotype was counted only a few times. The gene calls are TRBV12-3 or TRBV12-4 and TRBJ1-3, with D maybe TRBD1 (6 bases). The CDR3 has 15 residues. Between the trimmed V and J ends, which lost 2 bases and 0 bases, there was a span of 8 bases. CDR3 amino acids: CASSLLRGSGNTIYF. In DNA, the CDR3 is TGTGCCAGCAGTTTACTCAGGGGCTCTGGAAACACCATATATTTT.

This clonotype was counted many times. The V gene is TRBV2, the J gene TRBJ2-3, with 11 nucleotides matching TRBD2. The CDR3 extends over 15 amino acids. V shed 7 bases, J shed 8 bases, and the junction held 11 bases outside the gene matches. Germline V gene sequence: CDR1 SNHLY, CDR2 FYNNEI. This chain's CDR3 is CASNVLAGDYGTQYF. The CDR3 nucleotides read TGTGCCAGCAACGTACTAGCGGGAGATTATGGTACGCAGTATTTT.

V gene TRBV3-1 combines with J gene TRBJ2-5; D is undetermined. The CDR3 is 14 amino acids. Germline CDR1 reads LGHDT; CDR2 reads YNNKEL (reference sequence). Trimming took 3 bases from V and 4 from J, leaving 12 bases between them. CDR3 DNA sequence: TGTGCCAGCAGCCAGAGGCCCGGATCAGAGACCCAGTACTTC. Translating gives CASSQRPGSETQYF.

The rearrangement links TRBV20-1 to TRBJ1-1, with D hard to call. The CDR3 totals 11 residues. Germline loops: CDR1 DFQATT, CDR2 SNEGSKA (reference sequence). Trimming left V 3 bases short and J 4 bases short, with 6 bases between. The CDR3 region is CSARNTTEAFF. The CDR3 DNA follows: TGCAGTGCTAGGAACACCACTGAAGCTTTCTTT.

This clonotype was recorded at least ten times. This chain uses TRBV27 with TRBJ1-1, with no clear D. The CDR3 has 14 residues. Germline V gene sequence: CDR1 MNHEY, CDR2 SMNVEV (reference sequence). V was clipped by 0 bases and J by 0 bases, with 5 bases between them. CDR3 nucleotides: TGTGCCAGCAGTTTATCTTCCGTGAACACTGAAGCTTTCTTT. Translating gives CASSLSSVNTEAFF.

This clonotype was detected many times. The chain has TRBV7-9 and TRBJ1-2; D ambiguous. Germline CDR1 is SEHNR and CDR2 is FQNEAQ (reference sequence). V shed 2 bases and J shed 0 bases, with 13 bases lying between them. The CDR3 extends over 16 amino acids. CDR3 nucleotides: TGTGCCAGCAGCTTATCGGAGGGCGAGTCTAACTATGGCTACACCTTC. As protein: CASSLSEGESNYGYTF.

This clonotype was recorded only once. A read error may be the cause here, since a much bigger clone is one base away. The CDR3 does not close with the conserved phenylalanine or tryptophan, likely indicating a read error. The CDR3 region is CSAFQGNYGYTI. In DNA form, the CDR3 reads TGCAGTGCGTTCCAGGGTAACTATGGCTACACCATC. The chain is built from TRBV20-1 and TRBJ1-2; D perhaps matches TRBD1 (5 bases). The V end was cut by 6 bases, the J end by 1 base, with 9 bases between. CDR1 and CDR2 (germline): DFQATT, SNEGSKA (reference sequence). CDR3 size: 12 residues.

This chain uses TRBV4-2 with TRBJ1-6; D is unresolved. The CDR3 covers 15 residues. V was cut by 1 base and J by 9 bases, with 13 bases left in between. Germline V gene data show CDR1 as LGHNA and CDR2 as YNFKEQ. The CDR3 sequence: CASSQGGQVVSPLHF. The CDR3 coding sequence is TGTGCCAGCAGCCAAGGAGGGCAGGTTGTTTCACCCCTCCACTTT.

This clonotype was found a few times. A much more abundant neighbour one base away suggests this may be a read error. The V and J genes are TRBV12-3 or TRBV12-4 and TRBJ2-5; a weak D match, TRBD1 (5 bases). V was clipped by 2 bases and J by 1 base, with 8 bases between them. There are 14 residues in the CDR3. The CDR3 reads CASSLSGPQETQYF. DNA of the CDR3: TGTGCCAGCAGTTTATCAGGGCCCCAAGAGACCCAGTACTTC.

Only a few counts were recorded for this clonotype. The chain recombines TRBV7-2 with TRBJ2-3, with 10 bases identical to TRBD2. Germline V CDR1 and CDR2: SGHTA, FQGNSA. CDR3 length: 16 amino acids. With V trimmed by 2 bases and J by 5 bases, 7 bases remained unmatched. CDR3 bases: TGTGCCAGCAGCTTAATGAGAGCGGGAGGGGGAGATACGCAGTATTTT. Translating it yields CASSLMRAGGGDTQYF.

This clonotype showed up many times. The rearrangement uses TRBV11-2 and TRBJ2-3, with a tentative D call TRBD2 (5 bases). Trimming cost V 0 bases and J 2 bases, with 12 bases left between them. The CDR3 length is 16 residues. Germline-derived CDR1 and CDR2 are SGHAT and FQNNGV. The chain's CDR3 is CASSLDLVGVTDTQYF. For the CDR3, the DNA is TGTGCCAGCAGCTTAGATCTTGTGGGAGTCACAGATACGCAGTATTTT.

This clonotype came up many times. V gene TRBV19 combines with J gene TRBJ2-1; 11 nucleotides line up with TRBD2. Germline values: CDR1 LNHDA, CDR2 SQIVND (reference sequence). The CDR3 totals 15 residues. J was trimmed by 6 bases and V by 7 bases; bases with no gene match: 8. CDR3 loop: CASTQTSGISNEQFF. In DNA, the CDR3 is TGTGCCAGTACCCAGACTAGCGGGATAAGCAATGAGCAGTTCTTC.

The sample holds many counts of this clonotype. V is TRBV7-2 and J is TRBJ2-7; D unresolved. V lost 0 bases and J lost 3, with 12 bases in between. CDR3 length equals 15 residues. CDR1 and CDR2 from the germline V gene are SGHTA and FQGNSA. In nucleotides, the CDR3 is TGTGCCAGCAGCTTAGCGCGGCGGTTAAGCTACGAGCAGTACTTC. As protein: CASSLARRLSYEQYF.

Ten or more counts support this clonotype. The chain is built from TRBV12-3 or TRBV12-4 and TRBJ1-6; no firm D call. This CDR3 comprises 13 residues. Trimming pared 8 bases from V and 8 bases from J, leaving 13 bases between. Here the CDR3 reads CASGNSADSPLHF. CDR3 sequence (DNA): TGTGCCAGCGGTAACTCAGCGGATTCACCCCTCCACTTT.

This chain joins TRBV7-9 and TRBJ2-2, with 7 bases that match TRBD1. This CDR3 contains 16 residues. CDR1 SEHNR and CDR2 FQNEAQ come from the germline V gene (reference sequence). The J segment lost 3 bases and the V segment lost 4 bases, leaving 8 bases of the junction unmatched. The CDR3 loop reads CASSSHRGVYTGELFF. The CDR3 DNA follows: TGTGCCAGCAGCTCTCACAGGGGTGTTTACACCGGGGAGCTGTTTTTT. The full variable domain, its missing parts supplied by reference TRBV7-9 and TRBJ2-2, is DTGVSQNPRHKITKRGQNVTFRCDPISEHNRLYWYRQTLGQGPEFLTYFQNEAQLEKSRLLSDRFSAERPKGSFSTLEIQRTEQGDSAMYLCASSSHRGVYTGELFFGEGSRLTVL.

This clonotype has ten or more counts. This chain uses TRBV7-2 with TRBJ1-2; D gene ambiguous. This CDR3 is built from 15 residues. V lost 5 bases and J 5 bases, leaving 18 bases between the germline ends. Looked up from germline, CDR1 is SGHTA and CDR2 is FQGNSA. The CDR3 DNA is TGTGCCAGCAGCCCCCGTTCCCTTGCCTCATATGGCTACACCTTC. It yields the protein CASSPRSLASYGYTF.

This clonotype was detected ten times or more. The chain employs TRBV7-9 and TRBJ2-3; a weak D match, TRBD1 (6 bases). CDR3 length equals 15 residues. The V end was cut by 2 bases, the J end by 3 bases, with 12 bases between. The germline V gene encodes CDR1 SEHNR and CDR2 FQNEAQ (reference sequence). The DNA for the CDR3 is TGTGCCAGCAGCTTAAGCCTAACAGGGACAGATACGCAGTATTTT. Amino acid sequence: CASSLSLTGTDTQYF.

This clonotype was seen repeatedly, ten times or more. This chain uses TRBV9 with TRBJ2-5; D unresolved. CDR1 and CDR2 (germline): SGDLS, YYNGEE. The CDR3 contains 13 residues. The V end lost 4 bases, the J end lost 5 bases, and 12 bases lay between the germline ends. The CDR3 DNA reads TGTGCCAGCAGCTCCGGTGTCGGGGAGACCCAGTACTTC. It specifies CASSSGVGETQYF.